This T cell receptor beta chain stems from a study of beta chain features in type 1 diabetes. The entirety of the isolated RNA underwent reverse transcription, so expressed TCRB transcripts were sequenced. The data were produced by immunoSEQ multiplex PCR, yet TCRdb's version contains in-frame clones alone and is incomplete. The sample yields a few hundred thousand clones, less than 15% seen once. Notes on the study in general: Comparison showed that naive, central memory and Treg TCRB repertoires appeared more similar among patients than among healthy donors.

Note on this clone: Its antigen is undetermined.

All sorted populations exceeded 98% purity. This CDR3 spans 13 amino acids. Germline V gene sequence: CDR1 MGHRA, CDR2 YSYEKL. V lost 0 bases and J 10 bases, leaving 7 bases between the germline ends. The sample comprised central memory CD4+ T cells from blood. The TCR sequence derives from a man younger than 45 in good health. The rearrangement joins TRBV4-1 to TRBJ1-6; D is ambiguous. DNA for the CDR3: TGCGCCAGCAGCCAAGAGGGTCAATCACCCCTCCACTTT. The encoded protein is CASSQEGQSPLHF.